These T cell receptor beta chains were read from a single sample in a study of human T cells and chemical hapten exposure. MiXCR was run by TCRdb on the RACE reads, yielding one entry per CDR3 protein. This table holds roughly 190,000 distinct CDR3 sequences, 20% to 25% found once. This specimen was whole blood, taken in connection with sensitization to the hapten diphenylcyclopropenone (DPC). The origin of the receptors is a woman between 45 and 65 years old with alopecia areata. Some clones in this sample may be carry-over from other donors' samples. Each CDR3 is given with its conserved first and last residue. The order of the fields is V gene, J gene, clone size, D gene, CDR3 protein, CDR3 DNA. D genes are given only for firm matches. Clone size is shown for a subset of rows, as once, few, many or a class of expanded clone.

V gene: TRBV2
J gene: TRBJ1-1
clone size: few
D gene: NA
CDR3 protein: CASSEPRGGNTEAFF
CDR3 DNA: TGTGCCAGCAGTGAGCCAAGAGGGGGGAATACTGAAGCTTTCTTT

V gene: TRBV4-1
J gene: TRBJ2-3
clone size: NA
D gene: NA
CDR3 protein: CASSQVMRGRASTDTQYF
CDR3 DNA: TGCGCCAGCAGCCAAGTTATGCGGGGGCGGGCTAGCACAGATACGCAGTATTTT

V gene: TRBV29-1
J gene: TRBJ2-5
clone size: many
D gene: NA
CDR3 protein: CSVRRDGQETQYF
CDR3 DNA: TGCAGCGTCCGCCGGGACGGCCAAGAGACCCAGTACTTC

V gene: TRBV2
J gene: TRBJ2-1
clone size: NA
D gene: TRBD2
CDR3 protein: CASRGQSGRFYNEQFF
CDR3 DNA: TGTGCCAGCAGAGGCCAAAGCGGGAGATTCTACAATGAGCAGTTCTTC

V gene: TRBV12-3/TRBV12-4
J gene: TRBJ1-5
clone size: NA
D gene: NA
CDR3 protein: CASSFLGGQPQHF
CDR3 DNA: TGTGCCAGCAGTTTCCTGGGAGGTCAGCCCCAGCATTTT

V gene: TRBV5-1
J gene: TRBJ2-6
clone size: few
D gene: TRBD1
CDR3 protein: CASSFTGGIGSGANVLTF
CDR3 DNA: TGCGCCAGCAGCTTTACAGGGGGCATAGGATCTGGGGCCAACGTCCTGACTTTC

V gene: TRBV12-3/TRBV12-4
J gene: TRBJ1-2
clone size: NA
D gene: NA
CDR3 protein: CASSLDSPYGYTF
CDR3 DNA: TGTGCCAGCAGTTTAGACAGTCCCTATGGCTACACCTTC

V gene: TRBV27
J gene: TRBJ2-7
clone size: NA
D gene: TRBD1
CDR3 protein: CASSLRGQGLPNEQYF
CDR3 DNA: TGTGCCAGCAGTTTGAGGGGACAGGGTTTGCCCAACGAGCAGTACTTC

V gene: TRBV29-1
J gene: TRBJ1-1
clone size: few
D gene: NA
CDR3 protein: CSVDVGIGHEAFF
CDR3 DNA: TGCAGCGTTGATGTGGGAATAGGACATGAAGCTTTCTTT

V gene: TRBV15
J gene: TRBJ1-4
clone size: NA
D gene: NA
CDR3 protein: CATSREGTGPRREKLFF
CDR3 DNA: TGTGCCACCAGCAGAGAGGGGACGGGCCCCCGGCGCGAAAAACTGTTTTTT

V gene: TRBV7-7
J gene: TRBJ2-1
clone size: once
D gene: TRBD2
CDR3 protein: CASSPGVAGGDEQFF
CDR3 DNA: TGTGCCAGCAGCCCAGGGGTAGCGGGAGGAGATGAGCAGTTCTTC

V gene: TRBV6-5
J gene: TRBJ1-2
clone size: NA
D gene: NA
CDR3 protein: CASSYSVLHSYGYTF
CDR3 DNA: TGTGCCAGCAGTTACTCGGTACTGCACAGCTATGGCTACACCTTC

V gene: TRBV5-1
J gene: TRBJ2-5
clone size: few
D gene: TRBD1
CDR3 protein: CASSLDGTASQETQYF
CDR3 DNA: TGCGCCAGCAGCTTGGATGGGACAGCATCCCAGGAGACCCAGTACTTC

V gene: TRBV9
J gene: TRBJ2-7
clone size: few
D gene: NA
CDR3 protein: CASSVDPGGYEQYF
CDR3 DNA: TGTGCCAGCAGCGTAGACCCTGGGGGCTACGAGCAGTACTTC

V gene: TRBV27
J gene: TRBJ2-5
clone size: NA
D gene: TRBD2
CDR3 protein: CASRWVAGARETQYF
CDR3 DNA: TGTGCCAGCCGCTGGGTGGCGGGAGCCAGGGAGACCCAGTACTTC

V gene: TRBV10-3
J gene: TRBJ1-1
clone size: NA
D gene: NA
CDR3 protein: CAIRGGLNTEAFF
CDR3 DNA: TGTGCCATCAGGGGGGGGTTAAACACTGAAGCTTTCTTT

V gene: TRBV30
J gene: TRBJ2-1
clone size: NA
D gene: TRBD2
CDR3 protein: CAWTSGTSGRASYNEQFF
CDR3 DNA: TGTGCCTGGACCTCCGGGACTAGCGGGAGGGCCTCCTACAATGAGCAGTTCTTC

V gene: TRBV7-9
J gene: TRBJ2-7
clone size: NA
D gene: NA
CDR3 protein: CASSLAGEEQYF
CDR3 DNA: TGTGCCAGCAGCTTAGCAGGTGAGGAGCAGTACTTC

V gene: TRBV20-1
J gene: TRBJ2-1
clone size: few
D gene: TRBD2
CDR3 protein: CSTKTSGTMAEQFF
CDR3 DNA: TGCAGTACGAAGACTAGCGGGACTATGGCTGAGCAGTTCTTC

V gene: TRBV7-9
J gene: TRBJ2-5
clone size: NA
D gene: TRBD1
CDR3 protein: CASSFRTGGGETQYF
CDR3 DNA: TGTGCCAGCAGCTTCCGGACAGGGGGCGGTGAGACCCAGTACTTC

V gene: TRBV7-6
J gene: TRBJ1-6
clone size: NA
D gene: NA
CDR3 protein: CASSLANDSPLHF
CDR3 DNA: TGTGCCAGCAGCTTAGCGAACGATTCACCCCTCCACTTT

V gene: TRBV12-3/TRBV12-4
J gene: TRBJ2-2
clone size: NA
D gene: TRBD2
CDR3 protein: CASSRRLAENTGELFF
CDR3 DNA: TGTGCCAGCAGCCGGAGACTAGCGGAGAACACCGGGGAGCTGTTTTTT

V gene: TRBV7-9
J gene: TRBJ2-1
clone size: many
D gene: NA
CDR3 protein: CASSLVNEQFF
CDR3 DNA: TGTGCCAGCAGCTTAGTCAATGAGCAGTTCTTC

V gene: TRBV6-5
J gene: TRBJ1-2
clone size: few
D gene: NA
CDR3 protein: CASSYSIRTYGYTF
CDR3 DNA: TGTGCCAGCAGTTACTCGATCAGGACTTATGGCTACACCTTC

V gene: TRBV2
J gene: TRBJ2-5
clone size: few
D gene: TRBD2
CDR3 protein: CASSILAGVLETQYF
CDR3 DNA: TGTGCCAGCAGCATACTAGCGGGAGTATTGGAGACCCAGTACTTC

V gene: TRBV29-1
J gene: TRBJ2-3
clone size: few
D gene: TRBD1
CDR3 protein: CSVGQGLDTQYF
CDR3 DNA: TGCAGCGTTGGACAGGGGCTAGATACGCAGTATTTT

V gene: TRBV25-1
J gene: TRBJ1-4
clone size: NA
D gene: TRBD1
CDR3 protein: CASRGQGKEKLFF
CDR3 DNA: TGTGCCAGCAGGGGACAGGGAAAAGAAAAACTGTTTTTT

V gene: TRBV5-1
J gene: TRBJ1-1
clone size: NA
D gene: NA
CDR3 protein: CASRLSRAGDWNTEAFF
CDR3 DNA: TGCGCCAGCCGCTTAAGTCGGGCAGGGGATTGGAACACTGAAGCTTTCTTT

V gene: TRBV19
J gene: TRBJ1-5
clone size: few
D gene: TRBD1
CDR3 protein: CASSVMRDRGLDQPQHF
CDR3 DNA: TGTGCCAGTAGTGTGATGAGGGACAGGGGCCTAGATCAGCCCCAGCATTTT

V gene: TRBV5-6
J gene: TRBJ2-2
clone size: NA
D gene: TRBD2
CDR3 protein: CASSVGLAGAASGELFF
CDR3 DNA: TGTGCCAGCAGCGTCGGACTAGCGGGAGCGGCGTCCGGGGAGCTGTTTTTT

V gene: TRBV7-6
J gene: TRBJ2-3
clone size: few
D gene: TRBD2
CDR3 protein: CASSLQAGGTSTDTQYF
CDR3 DNA: TGTGCCAGCAGCTTACAGGCGGGAGGAACTAGCACAGATACGCAGTATTTT

V gene: TRBV5-6
J gene: TRBJ2-3
clone size: NA
D gene: NA
CDR3 protein: CASKRTDTQYF
CDR3 DNA: TGTGCCAGCAAGCGGACAGATACGCAGTATTTT

V gene: TRBV12-3/TRBV12-4
J gene: TRBJ2-7
clone size: NA
D gene: NA
CDR3 protein: CASSLGREQYF
CDR3 DNA: TGTGCCAGCAGCCTGGGTAGAGAGCAGTACTTC

V gene: TRBV7-9
J gene: TRBJ1-5
clone size: NA
D gene: NA
CDR3 protein: CASSLGWDQPQHF
CDR3 DNA: TGTGCCAGCAGCTTAGGGTGGGATCAGCCCCAGCATTTT

V gene: TRBV7-3
J gene: TRBJ2-3
clone size: few
D gene: NA
CDR3 protein: CASSLTGTDTQYF
CDR3 DNA: TGTGCCAGCAGCTTAACAGGGACAGATACGCAGTATTTT

V gene: TRBV9
J gene: TRBJ1-2
clone size: few
D gene: NA
CDR3 protein: CASSVVSAGANGYTF
CDR3 DNA: TGTGCCAGCAGCGTAGTGTCGGCAGGGGCAAACGGCTACACCTTC

V gene: TRBV5-1
J gene: TRBJ2-5
clone size: many
D gene: NA
CDR3 protein: CASSPTRDSLYF
CDR3 DNA: TGCGCCAGCAGCCCGACCCGGGACTCGCTGTACTTC

V gene: TRBV27
J gene: TRBJ2-7
clone size: NA
D gene: TRBD1
CDR3 protein: CASSLSGQSWYEQYF
CDR3 DNA: TGTGCCAGCAGTTTATCGGGACAGTCATGGTACGAGCAGTACTTC

V gene: TRBV12-3/TRBV12-4
J gene: TRBJ2-7
clone size: few
D gene: NA
CDR3 protein: CASSPPLRYYEQYF
CDR3 DNA: TGTGCCAGCAGCCCCCCCTTGCGGTACTACGAGCAGTACTTC

V gene: TRBV10-3
J gene: TRBJ2-3
clone size: few
D gene: TRBD2
CDR3 protein: CAISEKLAGVTDTQYF
CDR3 DNA: TGTGCCATCAGTGAAAAACTAGCGGGAGTTACAGATACGCAGTATTTT

V gene: TRBV7-9
J gene: TRBJ2-2
clone size: few
D gene: NA
CDR3 protein: CASSLDRRANTGELFF
CDR3 DNA: TGTGCCAGCAGCTTAGACCGCAGGGCGAACACCGGGGAGCTGTTTTTT

V gene: TRBV5-1
J gene: TRBJ2-7
clone size: NA
D gene: NA
CDR3 protein: CASSLEGMSSYEQYF
CDR3 DNA: TGCGCCAGCAGCTTGGAGGGGATGAGCTCCTACGAGCAGTACTTC

V gene: TRBV29-1
J gene: TRBJ2-7
clone size: NA
D gene: TRBD2
CDR3 protein: CSVDPGGRREQYF
CDR3 DNA: TGCAGCGTTGATCCGGGAGGGCGTCGCGAGCAGTACTTC

V gene: TRBV20-1
J gene: TRBJ2-2
clone size: few
D gene: TRBD2
CDR3 protein: CSAQPRTSGRANTGELFF
CDR3 DNA: TGCAGTGCTCAACCAAGGACTAGCGGGAGGGCCAACACCGGGGAGCTGTTTTTT

V gene: TRBV18
J gene: TRBJ2-3
clone size: NA
D gene: NA
CDR3 protein: CASSIKGGDADTQYF
CDR3 DNA: TGTGCCAGCTCAATAAAAGGGGGAGACGCAGATACGCAGTATTTT

V gene: TRBV5-1
J gene: TRBJ2-2
clone size: few
D gene: TRBD2
CDR3 protein: CASSYIAGVNTGELFF
CDR3 DNA: TGCGCCAGCAGCTACATAGCGGGAGTCAACACCGGGGAGCTGTTTTTT

V gene: TRBV5-5
J gene: TRBJ2-2
clone size: once
D gene: NA
CDR3 protein: CASSSGPATGELFF
CDR3 DNA: TGTGCCAGCAGCTCGGGACCGGCCACCGGGGAGCTGTTTTTT

V gene: TRBV10-3
J gene: TRBJ2-7
clone size: few
D gene: TRBD2
CDR3 protein: CAISNLAGEPYEQYF
CDR3 DNA: TGTGCCATCAGTAATCTAGCGGGAGAACCCTACGAGCAGTACTTC

V gene: TRBV5-1
J gene: TRBJ2-7
clone size: NA
D gene: NA
CDR3 protein: CASSFDGADSYEQYF
CDR3 DNA: TGCGCCAGCAGCTTTGATGGGGCCGACTCCTACGAGCAGTACTTC

V gene: TRBV7-9
J gene: TRBJ2-2
clone size: few
D gene: NA
CDR3 protein: CASGTGLSTGELFF
CDR3 DNA: TGTGCCAGCGGCACAGGGTTGAGCACCGGGGAGCTGTTTTTT

V gene: TRBV5-1
J gene: TRBJ2-1
clone size: many
D gene: TRBD2
CDR3 protein: CASSPNVAGGPGEQFF
CDR3 DNA: TGCGCCAGCAGCCCAAACGTAGCGGGAGGGCCTGGTGAGCAGTTCTTC

V gene: TRBV6-2/TRBV6-3
J gene: TRBJ1-1
clone size: many
D gene: NA
CDR3 protein: CASSTRSANTEAFF
CDR3 DNA: TGTGCCAGCAGTACCCGGTCAGCGAACACTGAAGCTTTCTTT

V gene: TRBV7-2
J gene: TRBJ1-1
clone size: few
D gene: NA
CDR3 protein: CASSFVLNTEAFF
CDR3 DNA: TGTGCCAGCAGCTTTGTGTTGAACACTGAAGCTTTCTTT

V gene: TRBV12-5
J gene: TRBJ2-3
clone size: NA
D gene: NA
CDR3 protein: CASGLTLNTDTQYF
CDR3 DNA: TGTGCTAGTGGTTTGACCCTAAATACTGATACGCAGTATTTT

V gene: TRBV29-1
J gene: TRBJ1-5
clone size: few
D gene: NA
CDR3 protein: CSVARDLNQPQHF
CDR3 DNA: TGCAGCGTAGCCCGGGACCTCAATCAGCCCCAGCATTTT

V gene: TRBV15
J gene: TRBJ2-1
clone size: NA
D gene: TRBD2
CDR3 protein: CATSRDSGRAFEQFF
CDR3 DNA: TGTGCCACCAGCAGAGATAGCGGGAGGGCCTTTGAGCAGTTCTTC

V gene: TRBV27
J gene: TRBJ1-6
clone size: NA
D gene: NA
CDR3 protein: CASSFSGLRSPLHF
CDR3 DNA: TGTGCCAGCAGTTTTTCAGGGTTGCGTTCACCCCTCCACTTT

V gene: TRBV5-1
J gene: TRBJ2-7
clone size: many
D gene: TRBD2
CDR3 protein: CASSLEPSGSPYEQYF
CDR3 DNA: TGCGCCAGCAGCTTGGAACCCAGCGGGAGTCCCTACGAGCAGTACTTC

V gene: TRBV12-3/TRBV12-4
J gene: TRBJ1-1
clone size: few
D gene: NA
CDR3 protein: CASRPIVGTEAFF
CDR3 DNA: TGTGCCAGCAGACCTATAGTGGGAACTGAAGCTTTCTTT

V gene: TRBV29-1
J gene: TRBJ2-2
clone size: NA
D gene: NA
CDR3 protein: CSVEGTGELFF
CDR3 DNA: TGCAGCGTTGAAGGGACCGGGGAGCTGTTTTTT